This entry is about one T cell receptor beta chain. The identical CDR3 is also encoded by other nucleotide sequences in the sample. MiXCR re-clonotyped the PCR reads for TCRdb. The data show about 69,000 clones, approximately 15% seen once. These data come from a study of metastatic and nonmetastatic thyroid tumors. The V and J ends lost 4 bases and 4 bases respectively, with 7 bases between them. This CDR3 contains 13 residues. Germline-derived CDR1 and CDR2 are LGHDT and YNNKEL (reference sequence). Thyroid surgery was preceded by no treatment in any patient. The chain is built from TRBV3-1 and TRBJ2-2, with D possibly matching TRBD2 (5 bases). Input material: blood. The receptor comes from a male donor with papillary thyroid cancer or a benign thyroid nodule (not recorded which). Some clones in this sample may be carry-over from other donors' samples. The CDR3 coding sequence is TGTGCCAGCAGCCGTACTAGCACCGGGGAGCTGTTTTTT. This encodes CASSRTSTGELFF.